The rows below give T cell receptor beta chains drawn from one sample of a study of T cells in Graves' hyperthyroidism and ophthalmopathy. TCRdb ran MiXCR on the multiplex PCR reads and lists one entry per CDR3 protein. This table has under 800,000 distinct CDR3 sequences, 14% appearing once. Material for sequencing was blood. The receptor source for this set is a woman aged 18-29 years with Graves' hyperthyroidism. CDR3s leave out the opening cysteine and the closing phenylalanine or tryptophan.

J: TRBJ1-1
V: TRBV4-3
length: 11
CDR3: ASSHVLNTEAF

J: TRBJ2-1
V: TRBV10-3
length: 11
CDR3: AITRTGDDEQF

J: TRBJ1-5
V: TRBV20-1
length: 11
CDR3: SAHRESNQPQH

J: TRBJ2-2
V: TRBV6-1
length: 11
CDR3: ASSERSTGELF

J: TRBJ2-1
V: TRBV11-3
length: 14
CDR3: ASSLVASGSLDEQF

J: TRBJ2-3
V: TRBV28
length: 11
CDR3: ASRRPSTDTQY

J: TRBJ2-1
V: TRBV11-2
length: 13
CDR3: ASSLEGLPLNEQF

J: TRBJ1-1
V: TRBV24-1
length: 11
CDR3: ATSDGTNTEAF

J: TRBJ2-1
V: TRBV20-1
length: 12
CDR3: SAAGTEAYNEQF

J: TRBJ2-5
V: TRBV20-1
length: 14
CDR3: SARDSSGREGATQY

J: TRBJ2-2
V: TRBV3-1
length: 15
CDR3: ASSQDYVAENTGELF

J: TRBJ2-1
V: TRBV19
length: 12
CDR3: ASSPDPIYNEQF

J: TRBJ1-1
V: TRBV19
length: 12
CDR3: ASNPGEENTEAF

J: TRBJ2-1
V: TRBV2
length: 13
CDR3: ASSRDGKLNNEQF

J: TRBJ2-7
V: TRBV6-1
length: 10
CDR3: ASSTQVYEQY

J: TRBJ1-2
V: TRBV20-1
length: 9
CDR3: SAGTGYGYT

J: TRBJ1-3
V: TRBV19
length: 14
CDR3: ASSMGGPHSGNTIY

J: TRBJ2-4
V: TRBV5-1
length: 11
CDR3: ASSLQGADIQY

J: TRBJ1-1
V: TRBV2
length: 17
CDR3: ASSYDGGSRRVMNTEAF

J: TRBJ1-1
V: TRBV28
length: 10
CDR3: ASSQAKGPNF

J: TRBJ2-3
V: TRBV29-1
length: 14
CDR3: SVLILAGGPSDTQY

J: TRBJ2-4
V: TRBV9
length: 13
CDR3: ASSATGAAKNIQY

J: TRBJ2-1
V: TRBV6-5
length: 10
CDR3: ASSYLGSEQF

J: TRBJ2-1
V: TRBV7-9
length: 13
CDR3: ASSPLRRGYNEQF

J: TRBJ1-1
V: TRBV12-3/TRBV12-4
length: 10
CDR3: ASSFFNTEAF

J: TRBJ2-7
V: TRBV18
length: 12
CDR3: ASSPGTGVYEQY

J: TRBJ2-7
V: TRBV7-9
length: 14
CDR3: ASSPVGQEHSYEQY

J: TRBJ2-4
V: TRBV7-9
length: 12
CDR3: ASSASIAKNIQY

J: TRBJ2-7
V: TRBV3-1
length: 10
CDR3: ASGVGVYEQY

J: TRBJ1-1
V: TRBV20-1
length: 11
CDR3: SASSDMNTEAF

J: TRBJ1-1
V: TRBV3-1
length: 12
CDR3: ASSRYGPGGEAF

J: TRBJ1-5
V: TRBV27
length: 11
CDR3: ASSKGLNQPQH

J: TRBJ1-2
V: TRBV20-1
length: 12
CDR3: SARAAGGAYGYT

J: TRBJ2-7
V: TRBV2
length: 10
CDR3: ASSVIGNEQY

J: TRBJ2-5
V: TRBV4-1
length: 15
CDR3: ASSQDGTAGGRETQY